This entry lists 5 T cell receptor beta chains sequenced from one sample in a study of cytomegalovirus exposure and HLA in healthy donors. Sequenced by immunoSEQ multiplex PCR; TCRdb stores in-frame clones only, minus some. The sample yields roughly 250,000 clones, around 85% seen once. The specimen sequenced was PBMCs. The receptors were sampled from a woman younger than 45 in good health and CMV-seropositive.

The V gene is TRBV28, the J gene TRBJ1-1, with TRBD1 as a possible D gene (6 bases). The V and J ends lost 6 bases and 1 base respectively, with 18 bases between them. This CDR3 is 16 amino acids long. Per the germline V gene, CDR1 is MDHEN and CDR2 is SYDVKM. The CDR3 DNA reads as TGTGCCAGCAGCCCTGACAGGTCGTATGGGAACACTGAAGCTTTCTTT. Encoded protein: CASSPDRSYGNTEAFF.

This rearrangement joins TRBV5-6 to TRBJ1-3; D is undetermined. This CDR3 is built from 14 residues. Trimming cost V 1 base and J 4 bases, with 9 bases left between them. The germline gives CDR1 SGHDT, CDR2 YYEEEE. The CDR3 reads CASSLSSSGNTIYF. For the CDR3, the DNA is TGTGCCAGCAGCTTGTCGTCGTCCGGAAACACCATATATTTT.

The gene calls are TRBV5-1 and TRBJ1-5, with 10 nucleotides matching TRBD1. V lost 0 bases, J lost 6 bases, and 12 bases stayed unmatched. The CDR3 runs to 18 residues. Germline V CDR1 and CDR2: SGHRS, YFSETQ. CDR3 sequence reads: CASSLGRGDRGDGQPQHF. CDR3 coding DNA: TGCGCCAGCAGCTTGGGGAGGGGGGACAGGGGAGACGGTCAGCCCCAGCATTTT.

The rearrangement links TRBV30 to TRBJ1-5, with a tentative D call TRBD1 (6 bases). The germline V gene encodes CDR1 GTSNPN and CDR2 SVGIG (reference sequence). This CDR3 contains 15 residues. Deletions cut 2 bases from V and 4 bases from J, with 15 bases between. The CDR3 DNA is TGTGCCTGGAGTCCCCTCGACAGGCCGAATCAGCCCCAGCATTTT. The encoded protein is CAWSPLDRPNQPQHF.

V gene TRBV10-1 combines with J gene TRBJ2-7; a weak D match, TRBD1 (8 bases). V lost 6 bases and J 0 bases, leaving 21 bases between the germline ends. CDR1 and CDR2 (germline): WNHNN, SYGVQD (reference sequence). This CDR3 is 17 amino acids long. CDR3 nucleotides: TGCGCCAGCAGCGGGGGGATCCCGGACAGGGCCTCCTACGAGCAGTACTTC. This gives the protein CASSGGIPDRASYEQYF.